This TCR beta chain is drawn from a study of shared clonotypes between healthy human individuals. Study-wide background: The donor group consisted of a couple of women and a few men, aged 18 to 49. Study-wide points: Non-shared clonotypes had lower generation probabilities than clonotypes shared by all four sorted-subset donors. Several donors held approximately 4.6% of naive CD4 clonotypes in common. Tissues were not sampled, only blood, and their repertoires likely differ.

Positive CCR7 selection of CD45RO-negative cells yielded the naive CD8 cells, and terminally differentiated effector memory CD45RA+ cells were excluded. Note on this clone: Its antigen is undetermined.

Sequenced by immunoSEQ multiplex PCR; TCRdb stores in-frame clones only, minus some. Of some 2.1 million clones listed, about 95% are singletons. Trimming removed 3 bases from V and 7 bases from J, with 10 bases in between. Germline V CDR1 and CDR2: KGHSH, LQKENI. The CDR3 loop spans 13 amino acids. This chain links TRBV18 with TRBJ1-5, with D perhaps matching TRBD1 (5 bases). This TCR was sampled from a man younger than 35 in good health. Material for sequencing was naive CD8+ T cells sorted from blood. The CDR3 protein is CASSPGPGQPQHF. DNA of the CDR3: TGTGCCAGCTCACCGGGGCCGGGGCAGCCCCAGCATTTT.